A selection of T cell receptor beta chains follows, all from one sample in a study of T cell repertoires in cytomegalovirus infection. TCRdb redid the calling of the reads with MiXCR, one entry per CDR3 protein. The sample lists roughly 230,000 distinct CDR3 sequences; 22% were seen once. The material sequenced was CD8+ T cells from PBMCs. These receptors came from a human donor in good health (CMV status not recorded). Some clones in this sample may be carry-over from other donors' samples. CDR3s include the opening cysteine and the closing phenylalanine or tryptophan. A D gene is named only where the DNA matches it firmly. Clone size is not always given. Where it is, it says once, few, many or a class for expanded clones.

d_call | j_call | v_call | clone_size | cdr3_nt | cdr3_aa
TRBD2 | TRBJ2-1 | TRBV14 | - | TGTGCCAGCAGCCTTATAGCGACTAGCGGGGGGCTACAGTTCTTC | CASSLIATSGGLQFF
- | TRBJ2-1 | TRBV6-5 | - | TGTGCCAGCAGTCGCGACTCGTCCGCCTACAATGAGCAGTTCTTC | CASSRDSSAYNEQFF
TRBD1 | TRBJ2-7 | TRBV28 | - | TGTGCCAGCAGTTTATCGAGGGGGCGAAACTACGAGCAGTACTTC | CASSLSRGRNYEQYF
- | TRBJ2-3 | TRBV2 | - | TGTGCCAGCAAGGGGGGAGGAGGGCTCGATACGCAGTATTTT | CASKGGGGLDTQYF
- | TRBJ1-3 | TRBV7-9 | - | TGTGCCAGCACCCCAGACAGGATAAACACCATATATTTT | CASTPDRINTIYF
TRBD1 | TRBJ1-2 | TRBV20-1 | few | TGCAGTGCTAGACCTGAAGGGACAGTTAACTATGGCTACACCTTC | CSARPEGTVNYGYTF
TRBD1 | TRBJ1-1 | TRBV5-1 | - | TGCGCCAGCAGCCGGGGGACAGGCCCGAACACTGAAGCTTTCTTT | CASSRGTGPNTEAFF
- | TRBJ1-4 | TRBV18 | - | TGTGCCAGCTCACCATTCCGGTTACCTAATGAAAAACTGTTTTTT | CASSPFRLPNEKLFF
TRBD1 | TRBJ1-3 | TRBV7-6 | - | TGTGCCAGCAGCCTCGGGACAGCGGACACCATATATTTT | CASSLGTADTIYF
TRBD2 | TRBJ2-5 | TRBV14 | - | TGTGCCAGCAGCGAGAGCGGGGGGGCCTGGGAGACCCAGTACTTC | CASSESGGAWETQYF
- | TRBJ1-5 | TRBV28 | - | TGTGCCAGCAGCCCACAGGGTATCGGCAATCAGCCCCAGCATTTT | CASSPQGIGNQPQHF
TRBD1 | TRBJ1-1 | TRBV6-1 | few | TGTGCCAGCAGTGACCCGACAGGGGGCGAAGCTTTCTTT | CASSDPTGGEAFF
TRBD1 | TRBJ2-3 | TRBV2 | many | TGTGCCAGCAGGGACAGGGGAAGGACAGATACGCAGTATTTT | CASRDRGRTDTQYF
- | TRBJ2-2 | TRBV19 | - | TGTGCCAGTAGTATAGTTACCGGGGAGCTGTTTTTT | CASSIVTGELFF
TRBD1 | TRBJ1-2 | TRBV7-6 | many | TGTGCCAGCAGCCCAGGGGGGGCGGCTACCTATGGCTACACCTTC | CASSPGGAATYGYTF
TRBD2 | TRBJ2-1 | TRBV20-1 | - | TGCAGTGCTAGAGATGGGGGACTAGCTAGGGATGAGCAGTTCTTC | CSARDGGLARDEQFF
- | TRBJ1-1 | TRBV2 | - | TGTGCCAGCGGTCGGGGGGAGGGCACTGAAGCTTTCTTT | CASGRGEGTEAFF
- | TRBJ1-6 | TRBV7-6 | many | TGTGCCAGCAGCTTAGGTACAGGGCTTAATTCACCCCTCCACTTT | CASSLGTGLNSPLHF
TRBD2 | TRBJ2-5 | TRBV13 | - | TGTGCCAGCAGCTCGGGACTAGCGGGGGGTCTCAAAGAGACCCAGTACTTC | CASSSGLAGGLKETQYF
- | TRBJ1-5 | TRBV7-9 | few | TGTGCCAGCAGCCCGGGACCGAGCAAGCCCCAGCATTTT | CASSPGPSKPQHF
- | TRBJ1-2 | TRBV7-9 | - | TGTGCCAGCAGCTTACCCACAGCTCACTATGGCTACACCTTC | CASSLPTAHYGYTF
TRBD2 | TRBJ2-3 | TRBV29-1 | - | TGCAGCGGCGTAGCGGGGAGGCAAGATACGCAGTATTTT | CSGVAGRQDTQYF
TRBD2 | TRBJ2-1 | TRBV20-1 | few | TGCAGTGCTCGACCACTAGCGGGGCCCCTCCGCTACAATGAGCAGTTCTTC | CSARPLAGPLRYNEQFF
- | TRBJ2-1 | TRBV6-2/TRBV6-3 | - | TGTGCCAGCCAAACCGCGACGCGTCAGTCTGGTACAAATGAGCAGTTCTTC | CASQTATRQSGTNEQFF
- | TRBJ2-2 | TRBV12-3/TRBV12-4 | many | TGTGCCAGCGCTGGGACTGGCCCTGCCGGGGAGCTGTTTTTT | CASAGTGPAGELFF
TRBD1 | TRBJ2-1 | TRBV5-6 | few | TGTGCCAGCAGCTGGGGACAGCCCTACAATGAGCAGTTCTTC | CASSWGQPYNEQFF
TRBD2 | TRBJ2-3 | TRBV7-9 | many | TGTGCCAGCAGCCTACTGACTAGCGCGTTCCCAGATACGCAGTATTTT | CASSLLTSAFPDTQYF
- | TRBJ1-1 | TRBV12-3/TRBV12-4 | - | TGTGCCAGCAGCCCTACAGGGTACGAAGCTTTCTTT | CASSPTGYEAFF
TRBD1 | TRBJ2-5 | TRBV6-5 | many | TGTGCCAGCAGTTACCAGGGGGATGTAGAGACCCAGTACTTC | CASSYQGDVETQYF
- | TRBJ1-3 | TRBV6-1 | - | TGTGCCAGCACCTGGACAGCCGAAGACTCTGGAAACACCATATATTTT | CASTWTAEDSGNTIYF
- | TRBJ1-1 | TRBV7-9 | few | TGTGCCACCGTAGCGACGCGAGTTATGAACACTGAAGCTTTCTTT | CATVATRVMNTEAFF
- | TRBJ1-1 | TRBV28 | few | TGTGCCAGCAGGCTCCCAGAGGAGATGAACACTGAAGCTTTCTTT | CASRLPEEMNTEAFF
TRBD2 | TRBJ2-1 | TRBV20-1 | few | TGCAGTGCTAGAGATAGCGGGGGGAATGAGCAGTTCTTC | CSARDSGGNEQFF
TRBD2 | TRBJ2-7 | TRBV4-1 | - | TGTGCCAGCAGCCAAGATGGAATAGCGGGGCCCTACGAGCAGTACTTC | CASSQDGIAGPYEQYF
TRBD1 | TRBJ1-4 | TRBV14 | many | TGTGCCAGCAGCCTACGAGGACAGGGGGTGTCTAATGAAAAACTGTTTTTT | CASSLRGQGVSNEKLFF
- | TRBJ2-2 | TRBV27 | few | TGTGCCAGCAGTGTTAAGGCCGGGGAGCTGTTTTTT | CASSVKAGELFF
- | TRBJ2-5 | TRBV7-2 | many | TGTGCCAGCAGCCCAAGAAGACTGTCCCAAGAGACCCAGTACTTC | CASSPRRLSQETQYF
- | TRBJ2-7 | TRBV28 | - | TGTGCCAGCAGTTTCGAAAAGGCTTTCGAGCAGTACTTC | CASSFEKAFEQYF
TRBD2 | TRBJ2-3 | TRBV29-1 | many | TGCAGCGTTGAACGGGGGGACTCGTTCACAGATACGCAGTATTTT | CSVERGDSFTDTQYF
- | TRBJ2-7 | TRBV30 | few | TGTGCCTGGAGTAGGGGTTCGTCCTACGAGCAGTACTTC | CAWSRGSSYEQYF
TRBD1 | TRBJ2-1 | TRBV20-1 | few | TGCAGTGCCGATGGGACAGGGGACACTTACAATGAGCAGTTCTTC | CSADGTGDTYNEQFF
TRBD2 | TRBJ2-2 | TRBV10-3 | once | TGTGCCATCAGCGAAGACGGGGGGGTAGGCGGGGAGCTGTTTTTT | CAISEDGGVGGELFF
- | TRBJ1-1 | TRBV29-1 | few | TGCAGCGTGCAGGGAAATCCGGGCCTCATGAACACTGAAGCTTTCTTT | CSVQGNPGLMNTEAFF
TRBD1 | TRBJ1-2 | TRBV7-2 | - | TGTGCCAGCAGCTCCAGGCGTATCGGACAGGGAGTCTATGGCTACACCTTC | CASSSRRIGQGVYGYTF
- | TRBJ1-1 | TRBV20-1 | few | TGCAGTGCTAGAGATGGTAGAAGGTTAGCGTACGACACTGAAGCTTTCTTT | CSARDGRRLAYDTEAFF
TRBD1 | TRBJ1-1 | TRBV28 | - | TGTGCCAGCAGTTTACGACAGGGGGCCCGGAACACTGAAGCTTTCTTT | CASSLRQGARNTEAFF
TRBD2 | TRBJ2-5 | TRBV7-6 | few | TGTGCCAGCAGCCGACGAGCGGGGGGTCCACTTCAAGAGACCCAGTACTTC | CASSRRAGGPLQETQYF
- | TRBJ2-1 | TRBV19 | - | TGTGCCAGTAGTATCGCGGGTAACAACAATGAGCAGTTCTTC | CASSIAGNNNEQFF
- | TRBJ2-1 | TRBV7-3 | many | TGTGCCAGCGCCATTGGAGTAGCAAGCTCCTACAATGAGCAGTTCTTC | CASAIGVASSYNEQFF
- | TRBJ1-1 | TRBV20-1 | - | TGCAGTGCTAGAGATCTCTTGGAGAGTGACGCTTTCTTT | CSARDLLESDAFF
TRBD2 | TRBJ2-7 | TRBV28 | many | TGTGCCAGCAGTTTGCGGGGGGGGCGGGGGGGTTTCTACGAGCAGTACTTC | CASSLRGGRGGFYEQYF
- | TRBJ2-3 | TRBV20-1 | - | TGCAGTGCTGGGCCTGCGGGGGCCCTTGGCACAGATACGCAGTATTTT | CSAGPAGALGTDTQYF
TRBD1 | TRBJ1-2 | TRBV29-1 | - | TGCAGCGTTGGACCGACAGGGGTCTATGGCTACACCTTC | CSVGPTGVYGYTF
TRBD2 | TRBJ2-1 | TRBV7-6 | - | TGTGCCAGCAGCTCCTCTTCGGGACTAGAGGCATCCTACAATGAGCAGTTCTTC | CASSSSSGLEASYNEQFF
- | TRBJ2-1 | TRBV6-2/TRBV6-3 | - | TGTGCCAGCAGTTACGGGTTGGGTAATCATGAGCAGTTCTTC | CASSYGLGNHEQFF
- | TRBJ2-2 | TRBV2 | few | TGTGCCAGCATAGGCGGCGCGCCCGACGCGAACACCGGGGAGCTGTTTTTT | CASIGGAPDANTGELFF
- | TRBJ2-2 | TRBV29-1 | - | TGCAGCGCCACGGGACTCACCGGGGAGCTGTTTTTT | CSATGLTGELFF